This TCR beta chain was sequenced during a study of vaccination and CD4 T cells after COVID-19. Overall study context: The stimulus for the cells was overlapping spike peptides derived from SARS-CoV-2, HCoV-NL63, HCoV-OC43 and HCoV-229E.

CDR3 length: 13 amino acids. CDR1 is LNHDA, CDR2 SQIVND, per germline (reference sequence). V dropped 0 bases and J dropped 3 bases, with 3 bases sitting between them. This clonotype turned up a few times. Its antigen is unknown. Cultured CD4+ T-cell DNA underwent Oncomine TCR Beta short-read sequencing. In this case, cultured CD4+ T cells provided the extracted genomic DNA. MiXCR, applied by TCRdb to the PCR reads, yields one record per CDR3 protein. Of roughly 15,000 distinct CDR3 sequences listed, roughly 62% are singletons. Treatment of the sample: approximately 9-day PBMC culture with coronavirus spike peptide pools or control peptides (ViraFEST assay). The PCR-positive dates, March through December 2020, came before the US Alpha, Beta and Delta variants. PBMCs were cultured at 1.5 million to 2.5 million per well with 10 IU/ml IL-2 and about 10 ug/ml peptide pools.

The chain is built from TRBV19 and TRBJ1-5, with D uncertain. This receptor was identified in a human donor who had recovered from COVID-19. Sequenced material: CD4+ T cells from blood, cultured in vitro. CDR3 in DNA: TGTGCCAGTAGTATAGAGTCCAATCAGCCCCAGCATTTT. Translated, it gives CASSIESNQPQHF.